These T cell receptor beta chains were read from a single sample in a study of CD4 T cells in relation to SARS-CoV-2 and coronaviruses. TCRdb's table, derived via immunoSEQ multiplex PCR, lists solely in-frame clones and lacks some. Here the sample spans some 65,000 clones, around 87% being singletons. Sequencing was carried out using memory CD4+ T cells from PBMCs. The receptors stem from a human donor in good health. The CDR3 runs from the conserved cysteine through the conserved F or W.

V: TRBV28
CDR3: CASVAGHQPQHF

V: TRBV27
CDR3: CASSAQISYEQYF

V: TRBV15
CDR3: CATSRRQGNQETQYF

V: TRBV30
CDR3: CAWSVGQTYGYTF

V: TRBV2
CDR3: CASETGDSNQPQHF

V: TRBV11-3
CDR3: CASSKLAGAYNEQFF

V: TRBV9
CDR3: CASSVWGQGEKLFF

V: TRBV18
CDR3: CASSPRSWENIQYF

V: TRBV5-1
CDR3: CASSLGGSSEQFF

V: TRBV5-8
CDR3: CASSPGTGNSPLHF

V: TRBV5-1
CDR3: CASSLDRGNTEAFF

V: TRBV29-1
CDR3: CSVGGGNSPLHF

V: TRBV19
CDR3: CASVDRDRFYGYTF

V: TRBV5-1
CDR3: CASSLEREGQETQYF

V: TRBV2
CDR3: CASSEAGGPTGELFF

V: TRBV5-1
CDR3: CASSLGGGMANTEAFF

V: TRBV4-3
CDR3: CASSQEGVPDTQYF

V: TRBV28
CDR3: CASRTNPGQGSPGYTF

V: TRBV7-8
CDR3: CASSPVTANQPQHF

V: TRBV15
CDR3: CATSRDRGSDGYTF

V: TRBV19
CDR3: CASGRAKETQYF

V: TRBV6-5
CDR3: CASTLGQGGTEAFF

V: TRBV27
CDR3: CASIPPGTDTQYF

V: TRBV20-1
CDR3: CSAALTYEQYF

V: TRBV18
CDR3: CASSPSTTAETQYF

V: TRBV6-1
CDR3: CASSVALAGIPYEQYF

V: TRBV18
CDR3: CASSPLPSDTQYF

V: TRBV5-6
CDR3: CASSLFGGRDYNEQFF

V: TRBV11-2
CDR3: CASSRLAAGPYEQYF

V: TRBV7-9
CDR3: CASTSFRTAGYTF

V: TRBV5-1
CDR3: CASSLRGGNQPQHF

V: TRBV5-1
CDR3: CASSLGQGHNSPLHF

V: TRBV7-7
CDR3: CASSSGLAGFTGELFF

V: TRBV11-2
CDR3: CASSLEVSYNSPLHF

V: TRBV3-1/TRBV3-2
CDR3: CASSQGVYGYTF

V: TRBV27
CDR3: CASSLFFGGSLGYTF

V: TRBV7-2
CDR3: CASSLRTPRGAPLHF

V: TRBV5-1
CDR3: CASSLEVVGGELFF

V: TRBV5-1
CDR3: CASSLPLADTQYF

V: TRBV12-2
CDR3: CASRLAGGGADDEQYF

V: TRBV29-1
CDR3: CSVASTNTEAFF

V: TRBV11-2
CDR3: CASSARTSGDHEQYF

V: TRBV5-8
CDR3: CASSPYISSGNTIYF

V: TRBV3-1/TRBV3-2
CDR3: CASSQGAAGTGTEKLFF

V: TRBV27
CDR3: CASSLKGLAGGRCGTDTQYF

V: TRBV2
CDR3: CASSGDRAGYGYTF

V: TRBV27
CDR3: CASRRTSTDTQYF

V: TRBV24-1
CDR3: CATSDSRNNSPLHF

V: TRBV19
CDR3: CASSIGKETQYF

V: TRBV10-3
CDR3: CAISESGRAYEQYF

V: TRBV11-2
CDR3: CASSLAGRPTEAFF

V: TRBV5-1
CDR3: CASSTGTDDEKLFF

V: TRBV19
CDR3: CASSIWGRGRGQETQYF

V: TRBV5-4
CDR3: CASSLQFSGANVLTF

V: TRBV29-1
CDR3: CSVETGEQFF